Presented here are 3 T cell receptor beta chains from one specimen sequenced in a study of blood T cell repertoires in COVID-19. Repertoires were generated with immunoSEQ multiplex PCR, while TCRdb's copy carries only in-frame clones and drops some. The profile shows fewer than 130,000 clones, about 88% of them singletons. Material: peripheral blood. These receptor sequences come from a woman aged 45-65 years with acute or convalescent COVID-19.

The V call is TRBV5-1, the J call TRBJ1-6, with TRBD1 as a possible D gene (5 bases). Germline CDR1 and CDR2: SGHRS and YFSETQ. The CDR3 extends over 15 amino acids. The V end was cut by 2 bases, the J end by 5 bases, with 11 bases between. CDR3 nucleotide sequence: TGCGCCAGCAGCTTCGACAGAGCTAATAATTCACCCCTCCACTTT. Translation gives CASSFDRANNSPLHF.

V is TRBV2 and J is TRBJ1-5; a weak D match, TRBD1 (6 bases). This CDR3 has 15 residues. The germline CDR1 and CDR2 sequences are SNHLY and FYNNEI. Trimming took 2 bases from V and 0 from J, leaving 8 bases between them. The CDR3 loop is CASSETGHSNQPQHF. The CDR3, as DNA: TGTGCCAGCAGTGAAACAGGGCATAGCAATCAGCCCCAGCATTTT.

Note on this clone: An end of the junction does not agree with germline; a read error may underlie this. This rearrangement joins TRBV2 to TRBJ2-1, with 8 bases aligning to TRBD2. Germline values: CDR1 SNHLY, CDR2 FYNNEI. The CDR3 spans 14 residues. The CDR3 is CASSEAPATSAEIF. In DNA form, the CDR3 reads TGTGCCAGCAGTGAAGCCCCCGCGACTAGCGCGGAGATCTTC.